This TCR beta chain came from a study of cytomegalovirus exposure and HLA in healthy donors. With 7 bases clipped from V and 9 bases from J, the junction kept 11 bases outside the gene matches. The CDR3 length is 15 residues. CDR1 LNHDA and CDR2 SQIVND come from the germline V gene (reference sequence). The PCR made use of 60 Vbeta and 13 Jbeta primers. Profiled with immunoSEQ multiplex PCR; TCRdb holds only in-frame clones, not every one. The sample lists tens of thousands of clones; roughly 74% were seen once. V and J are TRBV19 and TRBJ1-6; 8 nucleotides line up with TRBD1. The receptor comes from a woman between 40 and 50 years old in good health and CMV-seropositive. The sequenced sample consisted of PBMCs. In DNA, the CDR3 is TGTGCCAGTACCCCGGACAGGGAGGACGGTTCACCCCTCCACTTT. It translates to CASTPDREDGSPLHF. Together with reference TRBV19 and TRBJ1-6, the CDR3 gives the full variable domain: DGGITQSPKYLFRKEGQNVTLSCEQNLNHDAMYWYRQDPGQGLRLIYYSQIVNDFQKGDIAEGYSVSREKKESFPLTVTSAQKNPTAFYLCASTPDREDGSPLHFGNGTRLTVT.